This passage covers 23 T cell receptor beta chains from one sample sequenced in a study of blood T cell repertoires in COVID-19. The repertoire was sequenced with immunoSEQ multiplex PCR; TCRdb's copy has only in-frame clones and lacks some. The table lists around 260,000 clones, 70% to 90% of them singletons. Sequencing used PBMCs or T cells enriched from blood (not recorded which). The receptors originated from a woman in her twenties or thirties who had recovered from COVID-19.

The gene calls are TRBV5-1 and TRBJ2-5, with 10 nucleotides matching TRBD2. The ends lost 0 bases at V and 4 bases at J; junction bases unmatched: 6. Germline CDR1 reads SGHRS; CDR2 reads YFSETQ. This CDR3 is 16 amino acids long. Written as DNA, the CDR3 is TGCGCCAGCAGCTTGGAAAGCGGGAGGGTTGGAGAGACCCAGTACTTC. Translation: CASSLESGRVGETQYF.

This chain connects TRBV5-1 to TRBJ1-2; TRBD1 might be the D (6 bases). The CDR3 runs 15 residues. Trimming pared 2 bases from V and 0 bases from J, leaving 11 bases between. CDR1 and CDR2 (germline): SGHRS, YFSETQ. CDR3 sequence: CASSLQGPANYGYTF. The CDR3 region has the DNA TGCGCCAGCAGCTTACAGGGCCCAGCTAACTATGGCTACACCTTC. The full variable domain, in which reference TRBV5-1 and TRBJ1-2 provide the parts outside the CDR3, is KAGVTQTPRYLIKTRGQQVTLSCSPISGHRSVSWYQQTPGQGLQFLFEYFSETQRNKGNFPGRFSGRQFSNSRSEMNVSTLELGDSALYLCASSLQGPANYGYTFGSGTRLTVV.

The chain has TRBV4-1 and TRBJ1-3; D might be TRBD1 (6 bases). Germline V CDR1 and CDR2: MGHRA, YSYEKL. The CDR3 runs 18 residues. V lost 4 bases and J lost 1, with 20 bases in between. DNA of the CDR3: TGCGCCAGCAGCCTCCGGGGGGAGACCAGGGGTTCTGGAAACACCATATATTTT. Translation gives CASSLRGETRGSGNTIYF.

The rearrangement links TRBV5-1 to TRBJ1-6, with unresolved D. The CDR3 is 14 amino acids. The V and J ends lost 0 bases and 6 bases respectively, with 7 bases between them. CDR1 and CDR2 from the germline V gene are SGHRS and YFSETQ. CDR3 sequence reads: CASSLAGGNSPLHF. CDR3 in DNA: TGCGCCAGCAGCTTGGCGGGTGGTAATTCACCCCTCCACTTT.

In nucleotides, the CDR3 is TGTGCCAGCATGGGACAGTCCTACGAGCAGTACTTC. As protein: CASMGQSYEQYF. This chain uses TRBV2 with TRBJ2-7, with 7 bases lining up with TRBD1. CDR1 and CDR2 from the germline V gene are SNHLY and FYNNEI. V was clipped by 7 bases and J by 1 base; unmatched bases: 1. CDR3 size: 12 residues. The variable domain in full, with the rest retrieved from reference TRBV2 and TRBJ2-7, is EPEVTQTPSHQVTQMGQEVILRCVPISNHLYFYWYRQILGQKVEFLVSFYNNEISEKSEIFDDQFSVERPDGSNFTLKIRSTKLEDSAMYFCASMGQSYEQYFGPGTRLTVT.

The gene calls are TRBV4-1 and TRBJ2-5; 7 bases are shared with TRBD2. The ends lost 1 base at V and 1 base at J; junction bases unmatched: 3. This CDR3 has 15 residues. CDR1 and CDR2 (germline): MGHRA, YSYEKL. In nucleotides, the CDR3 is TGCGCCAGCAGCCAAGTAGCGGGCTCCCAAGAGACCCAGTACTTC. This codes for CASSQVAGSQETQYF.

The chain employs TRBV5-1 and TRBJ2-5; 7 positions agree with TRBD1. Germline V gene data show CDR1 as SGHRS and CDR2 as YFSETQ. CDR3 length: 16 amino acids. The J segment lost 5 bases and the V segment lost 0 bases, leaving 10 bases of the junction unmatched. CDR3 amino acids: CASSLEGARGQETQYF. CDR3 nucleotide sequence: TGCGCCAGCAGCTTGGAAGGAGCTAGGGGGCAGGAGACCCAGTACTTC.

The rearrangement links TRBV12-5 to TRBJ2-1, with TRBD2 matching over 14 bases. The CDR3 is made up of 16 amino acids. The trim removed 1 base at V and 10 bases at J, leaving 6 bases unmatched. From germline, CDR1 is LGHNT and CDR2 FRNRAP. This CDR3 reads CASGLGTSGRTGEQFF. CDR3 DNA sequence: TGTGCTAGTGGTTTGGGGACTAGCGGGAGGACAGGAGAGCAGTTCTTC.

The chain has TRBV7-6 and TRBJ2-7; TRBD1 aligns across 10 bases. In germline, CDR1 is SGHVS, CDR2 FNYEAQ. The V segment lost 0 bases and the J segment 5 bases; nucleotides outside the gene matches: 1. The CDR3 sequence is 14 residues long. The CDR3 loop reads CASSLAGTGDEQYF. The DNA of the CDR3 is TGTGCCAGCAGCTTAGCCGGGACAGGGGACGAGCAGTACTTC.

The rearrangement joins TRBV28 to TRBJ2-5; D may be TRBD1 (7 bases). Looked up from germline, CDR1 is MDHEN and CDR2 is SYDVKM. The V gene lost 3 bases and the J gene lost 10 bases, with 18 bases spanning the gap. The length of the CDR3 is 14 residues. The CDR3: CASSFRQGGRGQYF. CDR3 DNA sequence: TGTGCCAGCAGTTTCCGACAGGGCGGGCGGGGCCAGTACTTC. Looking up the rest from reference TRBV28 and TRBJ2-5 gives the full variable domain: DVKVTQSSRYLVKRTGEKVFLECVQDMDHENMFWYRQDPGLGLRLIYFSYDVKMKEKGDIPEGYSVSREKKERFSLILESASTNQTSMYLCASSFRQGGRGQYFGPGTRLLVL.

The chain is built from TRBV30 and TRBJ2-3; D unresolved. Trimming took off 3 bases at V and 6 bases at J, with 4 bases between the two ends. The germline CDR1 and CDR2 sequences are GTSNPN and SVGIG (reference sequence). CDR3 length equals 10 residues. CDR3 DNA sequence: TGTGCCTGGAGCCGGGATACGCAGTATTTT. Translating gives CAWSRDTQYF.

The CDR3 sequence: CASSPTSGGPYNEQFF. The CDR3 nucleotides read TGCGCCAGCAGCCCCACTAGCGGGGGACCTTACAATGAGCAGTTCTTC. The gene calls are TRBV5-1 and TRBJ2-1; TRBD2 aligns across 11 bases. V lost 4 bases, J lost 4 bases, and 7 bases stayed unmatched. The CDR3 runs to 16 residues. Germline V lookup: CDR1 SGHRS, CDR2 YFSETQ.

V gene TRBV9 combines with J gene TRBJ1-6; unclear D gene. The CDR3 loop spans 16 amino acids. Germline CDR1 and CDR2: SGDLS and YYNGEE. V was shortened by 0 bases and J by 8 bases, with 15 bases between the two germline ends. The CDR3 sequence is CASSVGSTFEHSPLHF. The DNA of the CDR3 is TGTGCCAGCAGCGTAGGATCGACATTTGAACATTCACCCCTCCACTTT.

The V call is TRBV5-4, the J call TRBJ2-7; 12 nucleotides align to TRBD2. Looked up from germline, CDR1 is SGHNT and CDR2 is YYREEE (reference sequence). The CDR3 sequence is 17 residues long. The junction had 13 bases not matched to a gene; V was cut back by 4 bases and J by 5 bases. CDR3 sequence: CASSPRTSGVLSNEQYF. The CDR3 DNA sequence: TGTGCCAGCAGCCCTCGGACTAGCGGGGTACTGTCCAACGAGCAGTACTTC.

The CDR3, as DNA: TGTGCCAGCAGCTTATACGGGGGGGCCAACACAGATACGCAGTATTTT. The encoded protein is CASSLYGGANTDTQYF. The rearrangement joins TRBV7-2 to TRBJ2-3; 8 nucleotides align to TRBD2. The CDR3 has 16 residues. Germline CDR1 reads SGHTA; CDR2 reads FQGNSA. The V gene end was trimmed by 2 bases and the J gene end by 2 bases; junction bases not matched to a gene: 6.

This sequence joins TRBV4-2 and TRBJ2-7; D not certain. The CDR3 runs 15 residues. Trimming took 0 bases from V and 5 from J, leaving 14 bases between them. Germline V lookup: CDR1 LGHNA, CDR2 YNFKEQ. Here the CDR3 DNA reads TGTGCCAGCAGCCAAGAGTTCGGCGCTAGTGACGAGCAGTACTTC. Translation gives CASSQEFGASDEQYF.

This chain uses TRBV28 with TRBJ2-1; TRBD1 matches 7 bases. Germline V gene data show CDR1 as MDHEN and CDR2 as SYDVKM. This CDR3 is 12 amino acids long. After removal of 7 bases from V and 9 bases from J, the junction contained 6 bases not matched to a gene. DNA for the CDR3: TGTGCCAGCATCGACAGGGTTAGTGAGCAGTTCTTC. This sequence encodes CASIDRVSEQFF.

The chain recombines TRBV4-1 with TRBJ1-1; D uncertain. Germline CDR1 reads MGHRA; CDR2 reads YSYEKL. The germline V and J ends were trimmed by 3 bases and 2 bases, with 7 bases remaining between them. This CDR3 is 13 amino acids long. The CDR3: CASSHPGNTEAFF. In DNA form, the CDR3 reads TGCGCCAGCAGCCATCCGGGTAACACTGAAGCTTTCTTT.

The chain has TRBV28 and TRBJ1-2; weak D call: TRBD1 (6 bases). CDR3 length: 13 amino acids. Germline assignment: CDR1 MDHEN and CDR2 SYDVKM. Trimming removed 6 bases from V and 5 bases from J, with 13 bases in between. CDR3 in amino acids: CASSPRQVYGYTF. Written as DNA, the CDR3 is TGTGCCAGCAGCCCTCGACAGGTTTATGGCTACACCTTC.

This rearrangement joins TRBV28 to TRBJ2-4, with D perhaps matching TRBD1 (6 bases). The V end lost 3 bases, the J end lost 3 bases, and 18 bases lay between the germline ends. The CDR3 extends over 17 amino acids. Germline V CDR1 and CDR2: MDHEN, SYDVKM. DNA for the CDR3: TGTGCCAGCAGTTTGCCCACCAGGGGCATTAGCAAAAACATTCAGTACTTC. Its translation: CASSLPTRGISKNIQYF. The variable domain in full, with the rest retrieved from reference TRBV28 and TRBJ2-4, is DVKVTQSSRYLVKRTGEKVFLECVQDMDHENMFWYRQDPGLGLRLIYFSYDVKMKEKGDIPEGYSVSREKKERFSLILESASTNQTSMYLCASSLPTRGISKNIQYFGAGTRLSVL.

This chain links TRBV18 with TRBJ1-1, with TRBD1 matching 9 bases. Losses at the gene ends were 3 bases for V and 0 bases for J; bases not matched to a gene: 5. Germline V gene data show CDR1 as KGHSH and CDR2 as LQKENI. The CDR3 contains 16 residues. CDR3 DNA: TGTGCCAGCTCACCCGGGACAGGGAAACTGAACACTGAAGCTTTCTTT. This codes for CASSPGTGKLNTEAFF.

The CDR3 protein is CASSPGTSFSGELFF. As DNA, the CDR3 is TGTGCCAGCAGCCCCGGGACTAGTTTTTCCGGGGAGCTGTTTTTT. This chain links TRBV5-5 with TRBJ2-2; 8 nucleotides match TRBD2. The CDR3 length is 15 residues. Trimming removed 4 bases from V and 6 bases from J; junction bases left unmatched: 8. The germline CDR1 and CDR2 sequences are SGHKS and YYEKEE (reference sequence).

This CDR3 reads CASTAGGGGSTDTQYF. The CDR3 nucleotides read TGTGCCAGCACGGCGGGAGGGGGGGGGAGCACAGATACGCAGTATTTT. V and J are TRBV2 and TRBJ2-3; 9 nucleotides match TRBD2. The germline CDR1 and CDR2 sequences are SNHLY and FYNNEI. The CDR3 runs to 16 residues. V lost 7 bases to trimming and J lost 0 bases; unmatched junction nucleotides: 8.